One and the same sample provided the 30 T cell receptor beta chains below, sequenced in a study of PD-1 blockade in classical Hodgkin lymphoma. The time point is: cycle 4 day 1 (C4D1), after 5 to 7 weeks of nivolumab. Relapse after autologous stem cell transplantation occurred in every patient, and brentuximab vedotin exposure varied. Here immunoSEQ multiplex PCR was the method, and the copy in TCRdb shows in-frame clones only, minus some. The sample has 100,000 or so clones, 90% seen once. Sample: peripheral blood mononuclear cells (PBMCs), taken before the fourth cycle of nivolumab. Every receptor here comes from a human donor with classical Hodgkin lymphoma.

The chain recombines TRBV6-5 with TRBJ1-6, with 10 positions matching TRBD1. CDR1 and CDR2 from the germline V gene are MNHEY and SVGAGI. This CDR3 has 15 residues. The V and J ends lost 2 bases and 7 bases, in that order; junction bases with no gene match: 2. CDR3 nucleotides: TGTGCCAGCAGTTACGGGACAGGGGTCAATTCACCCCTCCACTTT. Protein: CASSYGTGVNSPLHF.

This chain connects TRBV10-1 to TRBJ1-1, with unresolved D. The germline V gene encodes CDR1 WNHNN and CDR2 SYGVQD (reference sequence). Trimming took off 0 bases at V and 5 bases at J, with 10 bases between the two ends. The CDR3 consists of 14 residues. In DNA, the CDR3 is TGCGCCAGCAGTGAGTCGAACAGATTTACTGAAGCTTTCTTT. Amino acid sequence: CASSESNRFTEAFF.

This clone appeared once. The chain recombines TRBV2 with TRBJ1-5; D perhaps matches TRBD1 (5 bases). CDR1 SNHLY and CDR2 FYNNEI come from the germline V gene. Trimming stripped 6 bases from V and 4 bases from J, with 10 bases between. The CDR3 consists of 13 residues. The CDR3 DNA is TGTGCCAGCAGCCGGGACTTAAATCAGCCCCAGCATTTT. It yields the protein CASSRDLNQPQHF.

The chain couples TRBV6-5 to TRBJ1-5, with D perhaps matching TRBD1 (5 bases). The CDR3 covers 13 residues. Trimming left V 6 bases short and J 10 bases short, with 16 bases between. The germline gives CDR1 MNHEY, CDR2 SVGAGI. The CDR3 nucleotides read TGTGCCAGCAGCAATACGGACACCCTCCCCCAGCATTTT. This codes for CASSNTDTLPQHF.

This chain uses TRBV15 with TRBJ1-5; D is unclear. Per germline, CDR1 LNHNV and CDR2 YYDKDF (reference sequence). The CDR3 spans 16 residues. The germline V and J ends were trimmed by 0 bases and 6 bases, with 15 bases remaining between them. DNA of the CDR3: TGTGCCACCAGCAGAGATAGGCCGCGGGCCGGTCAGCCCCAGCATTTT. This sequence encodes CATSRDRPRAGQPQHF.

This chain uses TRBV9 with TRBJ2-7; 7 nucleotides align to TRBD1. The V gene end was trimmed by 4 bases and the J gene end by 6 bases; junction bases not matched to a gene: 10. This CDR3 spans 14 amino acids. From germline, CDR1 is SGDLS and CDR2 YYNGEE. The CDR3 protein is CASSTSMTGPEQYF. In DNA form, the CDR3 reads TGTGCCAGCAGCACATCGATGACAGGGCCCGAGCAGTACTTC.

V is TRBV19 and J is TRBJ2-7, with TRBD2 identical over 9 bases. CDR1 and CDR2 from the germline V gene are LNHDA and SQIVND (reference sequence). V shed 2 bases, J shed 3 bases, and the junction held 2 bases outside the gene matches. The CDR3 contains 14 residues. The CDR3 is CASSISSGNYEQYF. The DNA for the CDR3 is TGTGCCAGTAGTATATCTAGCGGGAACTACGAGCAGTACTTC. Together with reference TRBV19 and TRBJ2-7, the CDR3 gives the full variable domain: DGGITQSPKYLFRKEGQNVTLSCEQNLNHDAMYWYRQDPGQGLRLIYYSQIVNDFQKGDIAEGYSVSREKKESFPLTVTSAQKNPTAFYLCASSISSGNYEQYFGPGTRLTVT.

This clone was observed a handful of times. The CDR3 DNA is TGTGCCAGTACACCACGTGTCTCGAACTATGGCTACACCTTC. This gives the protein CASTPRVSNYGYTF. The chain employs TRBV19 and TRBJ1-2; D gene uncertain. Germline loops: CDR1 LNHDA, CDR2 SQIVND (reference sequence). Trimming shortened V by 7 bases and J by 2 bases, and 14 bases separated the two germline ends. The CDR3 consists of 14 residues.

The J gene is TRBJ1-2, the V gene TRBV19; TRBD1 agrees at 11 bases. V was clipped by 5 bases and J by 6 bases; unmatched bases: 11. The CDR3 runs 16 residues. Germline loops: CDR1 LNHDA, CDR2 SQIVND (reference sequence). The CDR3 DNA is TGTGCCAGTAGTTCCTCCGGGACAGGGGGTCGGGATGGCTACACCTTC. It is translated as CASSSSGTGGRDGYTF.

The chain links TRBV29-1 to TRBJ1-1, with 8 bases that match TRBD1. Germline V gene sequence: CDR1 SQVTM, CDR2 ANQGSEA. J gave up 7 bases and V 3 bases, and 10 bases lay outside the gene matches. The CDR3 contains 14 residues. CDR3 loop: CSVDSAGGIGEAFF. The CDR3 DNA reads TGCAGCGTTGATTCGGCAGGGGGCATTGGTGAAGCTTTCTTT.

The chain recombines TRBV27 with TRBJ2-3, with TRBD2 matching over 9 bases. J lost 7 bases, V lost 3 bases, and 5 bases had no gene match. The CDR3 contains 14 residues. Germline lookup yields CDR1 MNHEY and CDR2 SMNVEV (reference sequence). The DNA of the CDR3 is TGTGCCAGCAGTTTGGCGGGGGGGCCGTATACGCAGTATTTT. It codes for CASSLAGGPYTQYF.

J is TRBJ2-1 and V is TRBV29-1; D perhaps matches TRBD2 (5 bases). Germline loops: CDR1 SQVTM, CDR2 ANQGSEA. V was trimmed by 4 bases and J by 2 bases, leaving 18 bases between them. This CDR3 comprises 16 residues. The CDR3 reads CSVGGLRVLPYNEQFF. In nucleotides, the CDR3 is TGCAGCGTTGGGGGTCTGCGGGTTCTCCCCTACAATGAGCAGTTCTTC.

This clone has more than one count but fewer than ten. V is TRBV19 and J is TRBJ1-2; no clear D. The CDR3 has 12 amino acids. Germline assignment: CDR1 LNHDA and CDR2 SQIVND (reference sequence). V shed 2 bases and J shed 4 bases, with 5 bases lying between them. The DNA for the CDR3 is TGTGCCAGTAGTATAAGCACCTATGGCTACACCTTC. This gives the protein CASSISTYGYTF.

This clone was detected once. The chain recombines TRBV7-3 with TRBJ1-2; no reliable D call. There are 13 residues in the CDR3. Trimming pared 5 bases from V and 6 bases from J, leaving 13 bases between. CDR1 and CDR2 from the germline V gene are SGHTA and FQGTGA. This CDR3 is CASSLTPQDGYTF. Written as DNA, the CDR3 is TGTGCCAGCAGCCTCACCCCCCAAGATGGCTACACCTTC.

The CDR3 spells CASSWDTDTQYF. The CDR3 DNA follows: TGTGCCAGCAGCTGGGACACAGATACGCAGTATTTT. The rearrangement links TRBV7-6 to TRBJ2-3; no reliable D call. V shed 4 bases and J shed 2 bases, with 4 bases lying between them. The CDR3 is 12 residues long. Germline CDR1 SGHVS, CDR2 FNYEAQ. The whole variable domain, filled in from reference TRBV7-6 and TRBJ2-3, reads GAGVSQSPRYKVTKRGQDVALRCDPISGHVSLYWYRQALGQGPEFLTYFNYEAQQDKSGLPNDRFSAERPEGSISTLTIQRTEQRDSAMYRCASSWDTDTQYFGPGTRLTVL.

CDR3 nucleotides: TGTGCCAGCAGGGACTCGACAGAAGAGACCCAGTACTTC. This translates into CASRDSTEETQYF. V gene TRBV7-9 combines with J gene TRBJ2-5, with D perhaps given as TRBD1 or TRBD2 (5 bases each). Trimming took 6 bases from V and 3 from J, leaving 11 bases between them. Germline-derived CDR1 and CDR2 are SEHNR and FQNEAQ (reference sequence). CDR3 size: 13 residues. The whole variable domain, filled in from reference TRBV7-9 and TRBJ2-5, reads DTGVSQNPRHKITKRGQNVTFRCDPISEHNRLYWYRQTLGQGPEFLTYFQNEAQLEKSRLLSDRFSAERPKGSFSTLEIQRTEQGDSAMYLCASRDSTEETQYFGPGTRLLVL.

Comments on this clone: A read error may account for a junction end that differs from germline. The genes are TRBV10-3 and TRBJ1-2, with D unresolved. The CDR3 is 15 residues long. CDR1 is ENHRY and CDR2 is SYGVKD in the germline V gene. CDR3 coding DNA: TGTGCCAGCAGTCCACAGCCCGTTGAAGGCTATGGCTACACCTTC. It codes for CASSPQPVEGYGYTF.

The rearrangement links TRBV28 to TRBJ1-6; 9 bases align to TRBD1. The junction had 7 bases not matched to a gene; V was cut back by 3 bases and J by 7 bases. The CDR3 extends over 16 amino acids. Germline values: CDR1 MDHEN, CDR2 SYDVKM. The CDR3 loop reads CASSFPLGQGNSPLHF. As DNA, the CDR3 is TGTGCCAGCAGTTTCCCTCTCGGACAGGGGAATTCACCCCTCCACTTT.

J is TRBJ2-5 and V is TRBV28, with 7 positions matching TRBD2. This CDR3 has 12 residues. V was pared by 5 bases and J by 7 bases, with 4 bases of the junction left unmatched. Germline V gives CDR1 MDHEN, CDR2 SYDVKM. The CDR3 DNA is TGTGCCAGCAGTCCCCCGGGGGGGACCCAGTACTTC. Its protein is CASSPPGGTQYF.

The chain uses TRBV19 and TRBJ1-1, with D hard to call. V was clipped by 8 bases and J by 3 bases, with 7 bases between them. This CDR3 has 11 amino acids. Germline assignment: CDR1 LNHDA and CDR2 SQIVND (reference sequence). CDR3 nucleotide sequence: TGTGCCAGTGAATCCTACACTGAAGCTTTCTTT. It yields the protein CASESYTEAFF. Full variable domain (remainder filled in from reference TRBV19 and TRBJ1-1): DGGITQSPKYLFRKEGQNVTLSCEQNLNHDAMYWYRQDPGQGLRLIYYSQIVNDFQKGDIAEGYSVSREKKESFPLTVTSAQKNPTAFYLCASESYTEAFFGQGTRLTVV.

CDR3 residues: CASSFPKGLAGGSSYNEQFF. As DNA, the CDR3 is TGCGCCAGCAGCTTCCCTAAAGGACTAGCGGGGGGTAGCTCCTACAATGAGCAGTTCTTC. This chain links TRBV5-1 with TRBJ2-1; 14 positions match TRBD2. Germline CDR1 SGHRS, CDR2 YFSETQ. The CDR3 contains 20 residues. The V gene end was trimmed by 2 bases and the J gene end by 0 bases; junction bases not matched to a gene: 10. Based on the CDR3 plus reference TRBV5-1 and TRBJ2-1, the full variable domain is KAGVTQTPRYLIKTRGQQVTLSCSPISGHRSVSWYQQTPGQGLQFLFEYFSETQRNKGNFPGRFSGRQFSNSRSEMNVSTLELGDSALYLCASSFPKGLAGGSSYNEQFFGPGTRLTVL.

The chain combines TRBV20-1 with TRBJ1-2; possibly TRBD1 for D (5 bases). Germline V gives CDR1 DFQATT, CDR2 SNEGSKA (reference sequence). V lost 7 bases, J lost 3 bases, and 9 bases lay in between. The CDR3 contains 11 residues. CDR3 loop: CSGQGHYGYTF. CDR3 coding DNA: TGCAGTGGGCAGGGACACTATGGCTACACCTTC.

The chain employs TRBV30 and TRBJ1-2; D remains unclear. In germline, CDR1 is GTSNPN, CDR2 SVGIG (reference sequence). The CDR3 has 15 amino acids. Trimming pared 0 bases from V and 4 bases from J, leaving 15 bases between. CDR3 in DNA: TGTGCCTGGAGTGTAGCATCTAATCCAGTCTATGGCTACACCTTC. It is translated as CAWSVASNPVYGYTF.

The CDR3 region is CASSSNPGTGLSNTQYF. CDR3 nucleotide sequence: TGCGCCAGCAGCTCAAATCCCGGGACAGGGCTTTCAAATACGCAGTATTTT. The rearrangement joins TRBV5-1 to TRBJ2-3; TRBD1 aligns across 9 bases. V shed 3 bases and J 7 bases; nucleotides not matched to a gene: 15. Per the germline V gene, CDR1 is SGHRS and CDR2 is YFSETQ. The length of the CDR3 is 17 residues. Looking up the rest from reference TRBV5-1 and TRBJ2-3 gives the full variable domain: KAGVTQTPRYLIKTRGQQVTLSCSPISGHRSVSWYQQTPGQGLQFLFEYFSETQRNKGNFPGRFSGRQFSNSRSEMNVSTLELGDSALYLCASSSNPGTGLSNTQYFGPGTRLTVL.

This clone has only a few counts. The chain employs TRBV27 and TRBJ1-1, with TRBD1 as a possible D gene (6 bases). V lost 5 bases to trimming and J lost 7 bases, with 14 bases between them. Germline V gene data show CDR1 as MNHEY and CDR2 as SMNVEV (reference sequence). This CDR3 is 13 amino acids long. This chain's CDR3 is CASSPRTALEAFF. DNA for the CDR3: TGTGCCAGCAGTCCAAGGACAGCCCTTGAAGCTTTCTTT.

The chain is built from TRBV2 and TRBJ1-2, with a weak D call TRBD1 (5 bases). CDR1 is SNHLY and CDR2 is FYNNEI in the germline V gene. The V and J ends lost 4 bases and 2 bases respectively, with 5 bases between them. The CDR3 runs to 12 residues. CDR3 sequence (DNA): TGTGCCAGCAGTGGGACAAACTATGGCTACACCTTC. This gives the protein CASSGTNYGYTF.

The V gene is TRBV4-3, the J gene TRBJ1-1; D is perhaps TRBD1 (6 bases). Trimming left V 2 bases short and J 11 bases short, with 15 bases between. Germline assignment: CDR1 LGHNA and CDR2 YSLEER. The CDR3 sequence is 13 residues long. The CDR3 DNA is TGCGCCAGCAGCCAACTGTTGGCAGGGGTTGCTTTCTTT. Translating gives CASSQLLAGVAFF.

The chain employs TRBV27 and TRBJ2-2, with TRBD2 as a possible D gene (5 bases). The germline V and J ends were trimmed by 2 bases and 8 bases, with 9 bases remaining between them. The CDR3 has 13 amino acids. Germline V gives CDR1 MNHEY, CDR2 SMNVEV (reference sequence). The CDR3 DNA reads as TGTGCCAGCAGTTTACGATCGGGGGGGGAGCTGTTTTTT. Its protein product is CASSLRSGGELFF.

In nucleotides, the CDR3 is TGTGCCAGCAGGCGGCACGAGAGGGACTATGGCTACACCTTC. Amino acid sequence: CASRRHERDYGYTF. The chain links TRBV6-9 to TRBJ1-2; D is undetermined. Between the trimmed V and J ends, which lost 6 bases and 3 bases, there was a span of 14 bases. The CDR3 loop spans 14 amino acids. Germline-derived CDR1 and CDR2 are MNHGY and SVAAGI.

The chain joins TRBV30 to TRBJ1-2; D unclear. Germline lookup yields CDR1 GTSNPN and CDR2 SVGIG (reference sequence). Trimming pared 3 bases from V and 3 bases from J, leaving 23 bases between. CDR3 length: 17 residues. CDR3 coding DNA: TGTGCCTGGAGGGGAGGCGCCCCAGACTCTTCATACTATGGCTACACCTTC. It encodes CAWRGGAPDSSYYGYTF.